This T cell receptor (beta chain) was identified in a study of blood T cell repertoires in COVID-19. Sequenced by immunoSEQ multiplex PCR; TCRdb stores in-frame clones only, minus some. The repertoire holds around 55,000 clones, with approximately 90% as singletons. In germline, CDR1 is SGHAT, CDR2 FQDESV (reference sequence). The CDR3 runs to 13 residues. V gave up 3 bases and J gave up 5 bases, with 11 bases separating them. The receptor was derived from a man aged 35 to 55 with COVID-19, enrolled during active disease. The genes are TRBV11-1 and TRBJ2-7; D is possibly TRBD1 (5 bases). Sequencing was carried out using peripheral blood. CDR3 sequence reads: CASSFIGQHEQYF. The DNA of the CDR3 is TGTGCCAGCAGCTTTATTGGACAACACGAGCAGTACTTC.